This T cell receptor (beta chain) was documented in a study of blood T cell repertoires in COVID-19. The V gene lost 5 bases and the J gene lost 3 bases, with 5 bases spanning the gap. Germline CDR1 reads MNHEY; CDR2 reads SVGEGT. The CDR3 spans 12 residues. Sequenced by immunoSEQ multiplex PCR; TCRdb stores in-frame clones only, minus some. In the table there are a few hundred thousand clones, approximately 89% of which are singletons. All recovered Cohort 3 donors got two negative PCRs, got clearance, or saw symptom resolution. This clonotype was sampled from a man aged 25-45 years who had recovered from COVID-19. The rearrangement links TRBV6-2 or TRBV6-3 to TRBJ2-1; tentative D call: TRBD2 (5 bases). Sample: PBMCs or T cells enriched from blood (not recorded which). The CDR3 region has the DNA TGTGCCAGCAGTACTAGCTACAATGAGCAGTTCTTC. Encoded protein: CASSTSYNEQFF.